The 30 T cell receptor beta chains given below trace back to one sample, sequenced in a study of T cell changes during pregnancy in multiple sclerosis. The data were produced by immunoSEQ multiplex PCR, yet TCRdb's version contains in-frame clones alone and is incomplete. The sample has 40,000 or so clones, about 87% seen once; the top ten hold about 0.53%. This material consisted of CD4+ T cells from peripheral blood mononuclear cells, taken before pregnancy. All receptors come from a female donor with multiple sclerosis, enrolled in a pregnancy study.

This clone appeared once. This chain uses TRBV5-6 with TRBJ2-7; D gene unclear. Trimming stripped 1 base from V and 1 base from J, with 9 bases between. Germline CDR1 SGHDT, CDR2 YYEEEE. The CDR3 contains 14 residues. CDR3 region: CASSLNQFSYEQYF. CDR3 DNA: TGTGCCAGCAGCTTGAATCAGTTTTCCTACGAGCAGTACTTC. The entire variable domain, with the rest obtained from reference TRBV5-6 and TRBJ2-7, is as follows: DAGVTQSPTHLIKTRGQQVTLRCSPKSGHDTVSWYQQALGQGPQFIFQYYEEEERQRGNFPDRFSGHQFPNYSSELNVNALLLGDSALYLCASSLNQFSYEQYFGPGTRLTVT.

This clone was detected once. The V gene is TRBV7-2, the J gene TRBJ2-7; 11 bases align to TRBD2. J lost 4 bases, V lost 4 bases, and 0 bases had no gene match. The CDR3 runs 13 residues. CDR1 and CDR2 (germline): SGHTA, FQGNSA. The CDR3 coding sequence is TGTGCCAGCAGCTCTAGCGGGGGGTACGAGCAGTACTTC. Translating gives CASSSSGGYEQYF.

The chain is built from TRBV5-5 and TRBJ2-1; TRBD1 is a possible D gene (6 bases). Per germline, CDR1 SGHKS and CDR2 YYEKEE (reference sequence). CDR3 length equals 15 residues. Trimming stripped 0 bases from V and 8 bases from J, with 15 bases between. The CDR3: CASSLVQGRFYEQFF. Here the CDR3 DNA reads TGTGCCAGCAGCTTGGTACAGGGCCGATTTTATGAGCAGTTCTTC.

CDR3 sequence (DNA): TGTGCCAGCAGCCCAGGGGACACAGATACGCAGTATTTT. Amino acids: CASSPGDTDTQYF. This chain uses TRBV9 with TRBJ2-3; a weak D match, TRBD1 (6 bases). CDR3 length: 13 residues. V was cut by 4 bases and J by 2 bases, with 8 bases left in between. Looked up from germline, CDR1 is SGDLS and CDR2 is YYNGEE.

This sequence joins TRBV11-2 and TRBJ1-1; TRBD1 agrees at 9 bases. CDR1 SGHAT and CDR2 FQNNGV come from the germline V gene. V was clipped by 6 bases and J by 4 bases; unmatched bases: 9. The CDR3 is made up of 15 amino acids. The CDR3 loop is CASRSWDREATEAFF. The CDR3 DNA reads TGTGCCAGCAGATCATGGGACAGGGAGGCCACTGAAGCTTTCTTT.

The chain employs TRBV7-2 and TRBJ2-3, with a possible D match to TRBD2 (6 bases). The germline V gene encodes CDR1 SGHTA and CDR2 FQGNSA. This CDR3 contains 12 residues. V was trimmed by 5 bases and J by 8 bases, leaving 11 bases between them. CDR3 region: CASSPPEGTQYF. The DNA for the CDR3 is TGTGCCAGCAGCCCCCCGGAGGGTACGCAGTATTTT. Complete variable domain (other parts from reference TRBV7-2 and TRBJ2-3): GAGVSQSPSNKVTEKGKDVELRCDPISGHTALYWYRQSLGQGLEFLIYFQGNSAPDKSGLPSDRFSAERTGGSVSTLTIQRTQQEDSAVYLCASSPPEGTQYFGPGTRLTVL.

Regarding this clone: Germline and junction disagree at one end, which may indicate a read error. CDR3 in amino acids: CASSAQGTGMDF. In DNA form, the CDR3 reads TGTGCCAGTAGTGCCCAGGGGACAGGGATGGACTTC. The rearrangement links TRBV19 to TRBJ2-7; TRBD1 agrees at 9 bases. CDR1 LNHDA and CDR2 SQIVND come from the germline V gene (reference sequence). This CDR3 spans 12 amino acids.

This chain uses TRBV7-6 with TRBJ2-6, with D possibly being TRBD1 (6 bases). The V end lost 1 base, the J end lost 0 bases, and 10 bases lay between the germline ends. Germline CDR1 reads SGHVS; CDR2 reads FNYEAQ. The CDR3 runs to 17 residues. CDR3 sequence (DNA): TGTGCCAGCAGCTTAGTAGGGACAACCTCTGGGGCCAACGTCCTGACTTTC. Translated, it gives CASSLVGTTSGANVLTF.

By frequency in the sample, this clone is medium-sized. This chain uses TRBV7-3 with TRBJ1-3, with D tentatively TRBD1 (6 bases). The CDR3 contains 14 residues. Trimming pared 5 bases from V and 3 bases from J, leaving 11 bases between. Germline CDR1 is SGHTA and CDR2 is FQGTGA. This chain's CDR3 is CASSEQGYGNTIYF. DNA for the CDR3: TGTGCCAGCAGCGAGCAGGGGTATGGAAACACCATATATTTT.

This chain uses TRBV5-1 with TRBJ1-1, with 11 bases identical to TRBD1. Trimming took 3 bases from V and 1 from J; bases not matched to a gene: 5. CDR1 is SGHRS and CDR2 is YFSETQ in the germline V gene. The CDR3 spans 16 residues. The chain's CDR3 is CASSSGQGARNTEAFF. The CDR3 coding sequence is TGCGCCAGCAGCTCTGGACAGGGGGCAAGGAACACTGAAGCTTTCTTT. Combining the CDR3 with reference TRBV5-1 and TRBJ1-1 gives the whole variable domain KAGVTQTPRYLIKTRGQQVTLSCSPISGHRSVSWYQQTPGQGLQFLFEYFSETQRNKGNFPGRFSGRQFSNSRSEMNVSTLELGDSALYLCASSSGQGARNTEAFFGQGTRLTVV.

This clone was counted a single time. V usage is TRBV28 and J usage is TRBJ2-7; 7 bases line up with TRBD1. V trimming: 2 bases; J trimming: 6 bases; junction bases outside the gene matches: 1. The V gene's germline CDR1 is MDHEN and CDR2 SYDVKM. The CDR3 covers 12 residues. CDR3 amino acids: CASSLTGAEQYF. The CDR3 DNA is TGTGCCAGCAGTTTAACAGGGGCCGAGCAGTACTTC.

The genes are TRBV10-2 and TRBJ1-5; D remains unclear. This CDR3 contains 13 residues. V was cut by 4 bases and J by 7 bases, with 11 bases left in between. Germline CDR1 and CDR2: WSHSY and SAAADI. The CDR3: CASSGGGGQPQHF. The CDR3 DNA sequence: TGCGCCAGCAGTGGGGGAGGTGGCCAGCCCCAGCATTTT.

V is TRBV5-4 and J is TRBJ2-5; 7 nucleotides line up with TRBD1. CDR1 and CDR2 from the germline V gene are SGHNT and YYREEE (reference sequence). The CDR3 consists of 14 residues. Trimming at V came to 3 bases and at J to 7 bases, leaving 9 bases not matched to a gene. The CDR3 nucleotides are TGTGCCAGCAGCTCCTCACAGGGGCAGGGGACCCAGTACTTC. The encoded protein is CASSSSQGQGTQYF.

In its sample, this clone was seen a few times. The chain joins TRBV5-4 to TRBJ1-6; TRBD1 agrees at 7 bases. Per germline, CDR1 SGHNT and CDR2 YYREEE (reference sequence). The CDR3 sequence is 15 residues long. The junction had 5 bases not matched to a gene; V was cut back by 0 bases and J by 8 bases. CDR3 DNA sequence: TGTGCCAGCAGCTTGGAAGGGGGCAGGTATTCACCCCTCCACTTT. This sequence encodes CASSLEGGRYSPLHF.

The chain uses TRBV5-1 and TRBJ1-4; tentative D call: TRBD1 (6 bases). This CDR3 is built from 15 residues. The V end was cut by 5 bases, the J end by 7 bases, with 18 bases between. Germline assignment: CDR1 SGHRS and CDR2 YFSETQ. The CDR3 reads CASRPTGGGFEKLFF. The CDR3 nucleotides are TGCGCCAGCAGGCCAACTGGGGGCGGGTTTGAAAAACTGTTTTTT. The full variable domain, its missing parts supplied by reference TRBV5-1 and TRBJ1-4, is KAGVTQTPRYLIKTRGQQVTLSCSPISGHRSVSWYQQTPGQGLQFLFEYFSETQRNKGNFPGRFSGRQFSNSRSEMNVSTLELGDSALYLCASRPTGGGFEKLFFGSGTQLSVL.

V is TRBV5-6 and J is TRBJ2-2; D is possibly TRBD2 (5 bases). CDR1 is SGHDT and CDR2 is YYEEEE in the germline V gene. The CDR3 contains 16 residues. Trimming shortened V by 0 bases and J by 3 bases, and 12 bases separated the two germline ends. CDR3 residues: CASSLDGDLDTGELFF. In nucleotides, the CDR3 is TGTGCCAGCAGCTTGGACGGGGATCTTGACACCGGGGAGCTGTTTTTT.

The chain combines TRBV7-2 with TRBJ1-1; D not certain. Germline loops: CDR1 SGHTA, CDR2 FQGNSA. V shed 5 bases and J shed 7 bases, with 17 bases lying between them. This CDR3 spans 14 amino acids. The CDR3 spells CASSDSSTFVEAFF. For the CDR3, the DNA is TGTGCCAGCAGCGATTCGAGTACCTTTGTTGAAGCTTTCTTT.

The chain carries TRBV10-3 and TRBJ2-1; 10 bases are shared with TRBD1. The CDR3 length is 16 residues. V dropped 3 bases and J dropped 5; count of bases not matched to a gene: 7. Germline V CDR1 and CDR2: ENHRY, SYGVKD. The CDR3 loop reads CAISDPRDRGDNEQFF. CDR3 nucleotides: TGTGCCATCAGTGACCCCCGGGACAGGGGCGACAATGAGCAGTTCTTC.

The CDR3 nucleotides read TGTGCCAGCAGCTTGCCAGGGGCGGTCCCCACAGGCTACACCTTC. Amino acids: CASSLPGAVPTGYTF. The gene calls are TRBV5-4 and TRBJ1-2; D might be TRBD1 (6 bases). The germline gives CDR1 SGHNT, CDR2 YYREEE (reference sequence). This CDR3 spans 15 amino acids. V was clipped by 1 base and J by 8 bases, with 18 bases between them.

V and J are TRBV19 and TRBJ2-1; 10 nucleotides agree with TRBD1. V gave up 4 bases and J gave up 4 bases; unmatched junction bases: 4. Germline V gives CDR1 LNHDA, CDR2 SQIVND (reference sequence). The CDR3 length is 15 residues. DNA for the CDR3: TGTGCCAGTAGTAAGGGGACAGGGGATTACAATGAGCAGTTCTTC. Protein: CASSKGTGDYNEQFF.

This chain joins TRBV7-2 and TRBJ2-7; D is perhaps TRBD1 (6 bases). The V gene's germline CDR1 is SGHTA and CDR2 FQGNSA. The V gene lost 1 base and the J gene lost 0 bases, with 13 bases spanning the gap. The CDR3 is 16 amino acids. CDR3 nucleotides: TGTGCCAGCAGCTTAGTTACAGGGAGCTACTCCTACGAGCAGTACTTC. Translation gives CASSLVTGSYSYEQYF.

V usage is TRBV19 and J usage is TRBJ2-2, with TRBD1 matching over 7 bases. With V trimmed by 2 bases and J by 1 base, 1 base remained unmatched. The CDR3 is 15 residues long. Germline assignment: CDR1 LNHDA and CDR2 SQIVND (reference sequence). The DNA for the CDR3 is TGTGCCAGTAGTATACGGACAGGGAACACCGGGGAGCTGTTTTTT. This sequence encodes CASSIRTGNTGELFF.

This clone was observed a handful of times. The rearrangement joins TRBV5-1 to TRBJ2-3; 8 positions match TRBD1. This CDR3 has 16 amino acids. Losses at the gene ends were 5 bases for V and 2 bases for J; bases not matched to a gene: 10. CDR1 SGHRS and CDR2 YFSETQ come from the germline V gene. This CDR3 reads CASRNRGWGSTDTQYF. CDR3 bases: TGCGCCAGCAGGAACAGGGGGTGGGGATCCACAGATACGCAGTATTTT.

This chain links TRBV11-2 with TRBJ1-6, with TRBD1 matching over 7 bases. Looked up from germline, CDR1 is SGHAT and CDR2 is FQNNGV. The J segment lost 9 bases and the V segment lost 1 base, leaving 9 bases of the junction unmatched. This CDR3 region has 16 residues. The CDR3 loop reads CASSLGHQGVGSPLHF. CDR3 in DNA: TGTGCCAGCAGCTTAGGTCATCAGGGGGTGGGTTCACCCCTCCACTTT.

The V and J genes are TRBV28 and TRBJ2-1; 7 bases are a match to TRBD2. The germline gives CDR1 MDHEN, CDR2 SYDVKM. The CDR3 is made up of 14 amino acids. The V and J ends lost 8 bases and 0 bases, in that order; junction bases with no gene match: 4. The chain's CDR3 is CASSWGGSYNEQFF. Here the CDR3 DNA reads TGTGCCAGCTCCTGGGGGGGCTCCTACAATGAGCAGTTCTTC.

This rearrangement joins TRBV28 to TRBJ1-3; weak D call: TRBD1 (6 bases). There are 15 residues in the CDR3. V lost 7 bases and J lost 0, with 13 bases in between. CDR1 is MDHEN, CDR2 SYDVKM, per germline. Here the CDR3 DNA reads TGTGCCAGCACCCTGACAGGTGCCTCTGGAAACACCATATATTTT. Encoded protein: CASTLTGASGNTIYF. The full variable domain, rest sourced from reference TRBV28 and TRBJ1-3, is DVKVTQSSRYLVKRTGEKVFLECVQDMDHENMFWYRQDPGLGLRLIYFSYDVKMKEKGDIPEGYSVSREKKERFSLILESASTNQTSMYLCASTLTGASGNTIYFGEGSWLTVV.

V is TRBV7-9 and J is TRBJ1-2, with 7 positions matching TRBD1. Germline V gene lookup returns CDR1 SEHNR and CDR2 FQNEAQ (reference sequence). Losses at the gene ends were 5 bases for V and 8 bases for J; bases not matched to a gene: 17. The CDR3 has 16 residues. The CDR3, as DNA: TGTGCCAGCAGCCCTAAATGGGACAGCGGGGGGTTGGGCTACACCTTC. Its translation is CASSPKWDSGGLGYTF.

This clone has a single count. V usage is TRBV11-1 and J usage is TRBJ2-5; TRBD1 aligns across 12 bases. This CDR3 spans 15 amino acids. From germline, CDR1 is SGHAT and CDR2 FQDESV (reference sequence). The V and J ends lost 7 bases and 5 bases, in that order; junction bases with no gene match: 8. CDR3 nucleotides: TGTGCCAGCACCCCGGGACAGGGGGCGTGGGAGACCCAGTACTTC. Translation gives CASTPGQGAWETQYF. Variable domain in full (rest from reference TRBV11-1 and TRBJ2-5): EAEVAQSPRYKITEKSQAVAFWCDPISGHATLYWYRQILGQGPELLVQFQDESVVDDSQLPKDRFSAERLKGVDSTLKIQPAELGDSAMYLCASTPGQGAWETQYFGPGTRLLVL.

This clone was recorded only once. This rearrangement joins TRBV5-4 to TRBJ1-4, with a possible D match to TRBD1 (5 bases). V dropped 4 bases and J dropped 7 bases, with 17 bases sitting between them. The germline V gene encodes CDR1 SGHNT and CDR2 YYREEE (reference sequence). This CDR3 contains 15 residues. The chain's CDR3 is CASSRSGRASEKLFF. CDR3 nucleotides: TGTGCCAGCAGCAGATCAGGGAGGGCAAGTGAAAAACTGTTTTTT. The variable domain in full, completed from reference TRBV5-4 and TRBJ1-4, reads ETGVTQSPTHLIKTRGQQVTLRCSSQSGHNTVSWYQQALGQGPQFIFQYYREEENGRGNFPPRFSGLQFPNYSSELNVNALELDDSALYLCASSRSGRASEKLFFGSGTQLSVL.

The chain has TRBV18 and TRBJ1-2; D possibly corresponds to TRBD1 (5 bases). V was cut by 6 bases and J by 2 bases, with 10 bases left in between. CDR1 is KGHSH and CDR2 is LQKENI in the germline V gene. This CDR3 has 13 residues. CDR3 sequence reads: CASSLGHNYGYTF. The CDR3 region has the DNA TGTGCCAGCTCCCTAGGACACAACTATGGCTACACCTTC.